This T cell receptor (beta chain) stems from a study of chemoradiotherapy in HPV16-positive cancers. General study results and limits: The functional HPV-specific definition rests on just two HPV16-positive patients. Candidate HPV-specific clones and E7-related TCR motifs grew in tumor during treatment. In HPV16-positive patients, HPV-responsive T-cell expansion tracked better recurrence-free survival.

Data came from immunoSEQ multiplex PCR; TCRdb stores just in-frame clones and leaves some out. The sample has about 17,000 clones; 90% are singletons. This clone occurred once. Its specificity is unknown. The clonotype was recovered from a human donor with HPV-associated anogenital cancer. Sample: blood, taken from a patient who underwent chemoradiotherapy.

Here the CDR3 DNA reads TGTGCCAGCAATTCAAGGGGTGAAGGCTACACCTTC. Translated: CASNSRGEGYTF. The chain carries TRBV2 and TRBJ1-2; perhaps TRBD1 as D (5 bases). CDR1 is SNHLY and CDR2 is FYNNEI in the germline V gene. The length of the CDR3 is 12 residues. Trimming removed 7 bases from V and 8 bases from J, with 14 bases in between.